The source of this T cell receptor (beta chain) is a study of metastatic and nonmetastatic thyroid tumors. Study details: Malignant and benign thyroid patients had repertoires compared in peripheral blood and tumor or nodule tissue.

This clone was recorded many times. Its specificity is unknown. General study findings and limits: It was reportedly found that TCR beta diversity was significantly higher in malignant thyroid tumors than in benign nodules, a difference seen in both blood and tumor samples.

Original data processing: Between-group CDR3 differences, defined by clinicopathological status, yielded a distant-metastasis classifier for papillary thyroid cancer. TCRdb reprocessed the PCR reads using MiXCR. The V and J calls reflect TCRdb's pipeline rather than the authors' work. Of roughly 40,000 clones detected, about 16% appear once; the ten largest clones hold about 20%. The CDR3 sequence is 13 residues long. The trim removed 8 bases at V and 4 bases at J, leaving 5 bases unmatched. Germline CDR1 and CDR2: DFQATT and SNEGSKA (reference sequence). No treatment had been given to any patient before thyroid surgery.

The V call is TRBV20-1, the J call TRBJ2-1; TRBD1 matches 10 bases. The sample taken for sequencing was blood. This TCR was sampled from a female donor with papillary thyroid cancer or a benign thyroid nodule (not recorded which). Some clones in this sample may be carry-over from other donors' samples. In nucleotides, the CDR3 is TGCAGTCTTCCGGGACAGGGGTACAATGAGCAGTTCTTC. This sequence encodes CSLPGQGYNEQFF.